The 20 T cell receptor beta chains below were found in one sample sequenced in a study of CD8+ T cells in alopecia areata. Treatment noted: oral pan-JAK inhibitor, 5-10 mg twice daily. RNA, once extracted, was reverse transcribed into cDNA for use as the sequencing template. TCRdb's table, derived via immunoSEQ multiplex PCR, lists solely in-frame clones and lacks some. The sample lists about 76,000 clones; around 66% were seen once. Specimen: CD8+ T cells sorted from blood, collected at week 24, from a patient treated with tofacitinib. These receptors were taken from a human donor with alopecia areata.

The chain couples TRBV6-5 to TRBJ1-5; TRBD1 might be the D (6 bases). V dropped 0 bases and J dropped 7 bases, with 10 bases sitting between them. The germline V gene encodes CDR1 MNHEY and CDR2 SVGAGI. This CDR3 region has 14 residues. CDR3 coding DNA: TGTGCCAGCAGTTACTCCCCAGGGGACCAGCCCCAGCATTTT. Translated: CASSYSPGDQPQHF.

The V and J genes are TRBV7-9 and TRBJ2-3, with 11 bases matching TRBD2. This CDR3 contains 16 residues. Unmatched junction bases numbered 13, after V lost 3 bases and J lost 11 bases. Per the germline V gene, CDR1 is SEHNR and CDR2 is FQNEAQ (reference sequence). CDR3 DNA: TGTGCCAGCAGCTTCGGGGCTCCTACCGGGACTAGCGGGCAGTATTTT. It is translated as CASSFGAPTGTSGQYF.

This clone has only a few counts. This chain uses TRBV19 with TRBJ2-5, with 12 bases lining up with TRBD2. The CDR3 is 17 amino acids. Trimming took 5 bases from V and 0 from J; bases not matched to a gene: 7. The germline V gene encodes CDR1 LNHDA and CDR2 SQIVND (reference sequence). CDR3: CASSFETSGRYQETQYF. The CDR3 DNA sequence: TGTGCCAGTAGTTTCGAGACTAGCGGGAGATACCAAGAGACCCAGTACTTC.

The chain recombines TRBV4-1 with TRBJ2-1, with TRBD1 matching over 7 bases. There are 15 residues in the CDR3. Germline assignment: CDR1 MGHRA and CDR2 YSYEKL. Trimming at V came to 2 bases and at J to 4 bases, leaving 5 bases not matched to a gene. The CDR3 reads CASSQTRDSYNEQFF. The CDR3 DNA is TGCGCCAGCAGCCAAACCCGGGACAGTTACAATGAGCAGTTCTTC.

V and J are TRBV15 and TRBJ1-1, with 7 bases identical to TRBD1. The length of the CDR3 is 15 residues. V shed 0 bases, J shed 6 bases, and the junction held 7 bases outside the gene matches. The germline V gene encodes CDR1 LNHNV and CDR2 YYDKDF (reference sequence). The CDR3 reads CATSRDTLDRAEAFF. For the CDR3, the DNA is TGTGCCACCAGCAGAGATACTCTAGACAGGGCTGAAGCTTTCTTT.

The chain has TRBV4-3 and TRBJ2-7; D tentatively reads TRBD1 or TRBD2 (6 bases each). The V gene lost 5 bases and the J gene lost 0 bases, with 17 bases spanning the gap. Germline CDR1 LGHNA, CDR2 YSLEER. The CDR3 contains 16 residues. The CDR3 coding sequence is TGCGCCAGCAGCATGGGCATAGGGGGGACCTCCTACGAGCAGTACTTC. Its protein product is CASSMGIGGTSYEQYF.

Worth noting for this clone: One junction end disagrees with the germline gene, perhaps due to a read error. Other nucleotide sequences from this sample produce the same CDR3. This chain uses TRBV29-1 with TRBJ2-7; possible D gene TRBD1, 6 bases. The CDR3 extends over 13 amino acids. Germline lookup yields CDR1 SQVTM and CDR2 ANQGSEA. The CDR3 nucleotides read TGCAGCGTTGTTGGGACACCCTACTACGAACAGTACTTC. Its translation: CSVVGTPYYEQYF.

The chain uses TRBV7-9 and TRBJ2-7; no clear D gene. The CDR3 loop spans 15 amino acids. The germline V and J ends were trimmed by 6 bases and 0 bases, with 15 bases remaining between them. In germline, CDR1 is SEHNR, CDR2 FQNEAQ (reference sequence). The CDR3 reads CASSMAQGFSYEQYF. The CDR3 nucleotides read TGTGCCAGCAGTATGGCCCAAGGATTCTCCTACGAGCAGTACTTC.

This chain connects TRBV19 to TRBJ2-1; TRBD1 matches 11 bases. The CDR3 spans 20 residues. Germline V CDR1 and CDR2: LNHDA, SQIVND (reference sequence). J gave up 7 bases and V 3 bases, and 20 bases lay outside the gene matches. In DNA, the CDR3 is TGTGCCAGTAGTATGAGCGGACAGGGGGCCTCTGGGGCATCCTGGAATGAGCAGTTCTTC. Its protein is CASSMSGQGASGASWNEQFF.

This clone was seen ten or more times. The chain employs TRBV2 and TRBJ2-1; 10 nucleotides align to TRBD2. V lost 3 bases, J lost 6 bases, and 11 bases stayed unmatched. Germline CDR1 and CDR2: SNHLY and FYNNEI. The CDR3 runs to 17 residues. The CDR3 sequence is CASSEPRASGRGNEQFF. The DNA for the CDR3 is TGTGCCAGCAGTGAGCCCCGGGCTAGCGGGAGAGGCAATGAGCAGTTCTTC. Drawing the rest from reference TRBV2 and TRBJ2-1, the complete variable domain is EPEVTQTPSHQVTQMGQEVILRCVPISNHLYFYWYRQILGQKVEFLVSFYNNEISEKSEIFDDQFSVERPDGSNFTLKIRSTKLEDSAMYFCASSEPRASGRGNEQFFGPGTRLTVL.

The genes are TRBV5-1 and TRBJ2-2; unclear D gene. The germline V gene encodes CDR1 SGHRS and CDR2 YFSETQ. V lost 6 bases, J lost 1 base, and 7 bases lay in between. The CDR3 runs to 13 residues. The CDR3 DNA is TGCGCCAGCAACGACTGGAACACCGGGGAGCTGTTTTTT. Its translation: CASNDWNTGELFF.

This clone was seen only a few times. The rearrangement uses TRBV27 and TRBJ2-3; 7 bases are shared with TRBD1. Germline V gene data show CDR1 as MNHEY and CDR2 as SMNVEV (reference sequence). V trimming: 3 bases; J trimming: 2 bases; junction bases outside the gene matches: 5. The CDR3 consists of 15 residues. DNA for the CDR3: TGTGCCAGCAGTTTGACAGGGAGTCACACAGATACGCAGTATTTT. This gives the protein CASSLTGSHTDTQYF.

The chain joins TRBV9 to TRBJ2-1; D possibly corresponds to TRBD2 (7 bases). Germline values: CDR1 SGDLS, CDR2 YYNGEE. Trimming removed 0 bases from V and 5 bases from J, with 12 bases in between. This CDR3 region has 15 residues. CDR3 region: CASSVARGAHNEQFF. The CDR3 nucleotides are TGTGCCAGCAGCGTAGCCCGGGGGGCACACAATGAGCAGTTCTTC.

V is TRBV27 and J is TRBJ2-7; maybe TRBD1 (6 bases). CDR3 length: 12 residues. V dropped 6 bases and J dropped 5 bases, with 11 bases sitting between them. Germline V gives CDR1 MNHEY, CDR2 SMNVEV (reference sequence). The CDR3, as DNA: TGTGCCAGCAGCACACAGGGCCACGAGCAGTACTTC. It translates to CASSTQGHEQYF.

The chain carries TRBV9 and TRBJ1-1; D not resolved. This CDR3 comprises 16 residues. From germline, CDR1 is SGDLS and CDR2 YYNGEE. V was cut by 3 bases and J by 2 bases, with 17 bases left in between. CDR3 region: CASSAPSGGSNTEAFF. The CDR3 coding sequence is TGTGCCAGCAGCGCACCGTCCGGCGGGTCCAACACTGAAGCTTTCTTT.

This clone was observed a single time. Relative to the germline gene, one junction end is altered; a read error may explain this. The chain combines TRBV5-6 with TRBJ2-5, with D perhaps given as TRBD1 or TRBD2 (5 bases each). Germline-derived CDR1 and CDR2 are SGHDT and YYEEEE. CDR3 size: 11 residues. The CDR3 bases are TGTGCCAGCAGCTTGGCGGGACGGCAGAACTTC. Protein product: CASSLAGRQNF.

This clone came up once. The chain links TRBV4-1 to TRBJ2-5, with a tentative D call TRBD1 (5 bases). The CDR3 is made up of 14 amino acids. V was trimmed by 0 bases and J by 4 bases, leaving 9 bases between them. CDR1 is MGHRA and CDR2 is YSYEKL in the germline V gene. CDR3 protein: CASSQDIRGETQYF. In nucleotides, the CDR3 is TGCGCCAGCAGCCAAGATATAAGGGGAGAGACCCAGTACTTC.

The J gene is TRBJ1-2, the V gene TRBV28; 7 bases match TRBD1. The junction had 8 bases not matched to a gene; V was cut back by 7 bases and J by 6 bases. Germline V gene sequence: CDR1 MDHEN, CDR2 SYDVKM. The CDR3 is 13 amino acids. In nucleotides, the CDR3 is TGTGCCAGCACCGAAGACAGGGCACATGGCTACACCTTC. It is translated as CASTEDRAHGYTF.

This rearrangement joins TRBV10-3 to TRBJ1-2; D gene ambiguous. The germline gives CDR1 ENHRY, CDR2 SYGVKD. V lost 0 bases to trimming and J lost 2 bases, with 13 bases between them. This CDR3 comprises 16 residues. The CDR3, as DNA: TGTGCCATCAGTGAGTCGAAATTCAGTCCGAACTATGGCTACACCTTC. This codes for CAISESKFSPNYGYTF.

The rearrangement joins TRBV19 to TRBJ2-7, with a tentative D call TRBD1 (5 bases). The CDR3 sequence is 13 residues long. Germline V gives CDR1 LNHDA, CDR2 SQIVND (reference sequence). Between the trimmed V and J ends, which lost 5 bases and 5 bases, there was a span of 13 bases. The CDR3, as DNA: TGTGCCAGTAGTCCAACGACAGTTGACGAGCAGTACTTC. It is translated as CASSPTTVDEQYF.